Detailed here is one TCR beta chain. The antigen remains undetermined. Assay used: immunoSEQ multiplex PCR; TCRdb lists only in-frame clones, some missing. The sample has around 140,000 clones; 75% to 90% are singletons. The data stem from a study of T cell responses to AZD1222 COVID-19 vaccine. The study's findings and limits: Donors were mostly white British, more females; clonal diversity possibly underestimated.

V lost 4 bases and J lost 4, with 11 bases in between. CDR1 and CDR2 (germline): MNHEY, SVGAGI. The CDR3 has 14 amino acids. The sequence was collected from an adult who received the AZD1222 COVID-19 vaccine. The source was peripheral blood, collected 28 days after the second AZD1222 dose. The genes are TRBV6-5 and TRBJ1-3, with D perhaps TRBD1 (5 bases). The chain's CDR3 is CASSSGWEGNTIYF. CDR3 bases: TGTGCCAGCAGTTCAGGGTGGGAGGGAAACACCATATATTTT.